Described below is a single T cell receptor (beta chain) sequence and its context. This clonotype was seen ten or more times. Its antigen is not yet known. Base qualities are not recorded, but no much larger clone differs from it by a single base. Amplification of TCR beta CDR3 regions was carried out from RNA transcripts. For the first round of RT-PCR on the TCR CDR3, the HTBI primer set was used together with the Qiagen OneStep RT-PCR kit. Libraries were constructed in a second round of multiplex PCR, after which size selection and purification were performed. Paired-end sequencing of the libraries was performed with 100 bp reads on an Illumina HiSeq2000. From the authors' description of their analysis: SOAPnuke was used to process the raw data, with reads discarded if the reads contained adapters or uncalled bases, had a mean Phred below 15, or lacked an exact constant-primer or identifier match. High-quality paired reads were merged using COPE v1.2.5, and each unique nucleotide sequence was defined as a clonotype. MiTCR v1.1 was used to align the clonotypes against IMGT TRBV, TRBD and TRBJ reference segments. Analysis was restricted to V-J combinations with a frequency above 0.0001, which covered 99.2% of repertoires. The TCS score was defined as the ratio of F50 (clonal expansion) to E x V (chaos), calculated using BLOSUM62-based TCRdist between CDR3 peptides within each V-J. Welch's t-statistics and random forest reduced 500 to 650 V-J features to under 15, which were used in a naive Bayes classifier (R e1071). TCRdb reprocessed the public reads (quality trimming at Q25 with fastp, clone calling with MiXCR) and kept in-frame beta chains. Each CDR3 protein appears once, grouped with its most common genes and DNA. TCRdb's processing, not the authors' own work, is the source of the V and J calls. The sample data list more than 450,000 distinct CDR3 sequences, and about 14% of these were observed just once. The ten largest make up about 15% of the sample.

CDR1 SGHAT and CDR2 FQNNGV were looked up in the germline V gene. The junction carries 7 bases between V and J, which are trimmed by 5 bases and 2 bases respectively. The CDR3 has 13 amino acids, counting the end cysteine and phenylalanine. Of all the DNA, just the CDR3 is kept, 39 bases in frame from base 1. This sample is part of a study of T cells in Graves' hyperthyroidism and ophthalmopathy (dated by TCRdb to between 2019 and 2020). Study-wide context: Peripheral blood samples were taken at initial diagnosis, before any treatment was given. A discovery cohort of about 95 patients, 43 with Graves' ophthalmopathy and fewer than 65 with stable Graves' hyperthyroidism, was used to find distinguishing TCR V-J signatures. For training and testing, the 95 to 100 patients in the discovery cohort were randomly divided in a 7:3 ratio. Prospective prediction of ophthalmopathy was tested in an independent validation cohort of 18 to 20 hyperthyroidism patients and 15 to 17 patients who later progressed to ophthalmopathy. The paper reports TCR Vbeta CDR3 sequencing of roughly 140 peripheral blood samples: some 41 ophthalmopathy, fewer than 80 hyperthyroidism and around 17 progressor patients. The study also compared thyroid tissue and blood T-cell repertoires from five or six Graves' hyperthyroidism patients. Once sampling was done, hyperthyroidism patients were given methimazole at a starting dose of 30 mg daily, whereas ophthalmopathy patients were given high-dose intravenous methylprednisolone.

Graves' hyperthyroidism was defined as stable when no progression to ophthalmopathy occurred over 18 months of follow-up. The hyperthyroidism patients were between 18 and 65 years old and newly diagnosed, with a disease duration of less than 2 months. The study excluded patients with uncontrolled infections, other autoimmune diseases, pregnancy or lactation. Diagnoses relied on clinical symptoms, serum thyroxine and TRAb, thyroid ultrasound and orbital computed tomography. Ficoll-Paque density gradient centrifugation was used to isolate PBMCs from around 10 ml of fresh peripheral blood. Total RNA was extracted using Trizol reagent, and RNA quality was assessed on an Agilent 2100 Bioanalyzer. Broader findings and caveats from the paper: In validation, the model predicted progression to ophthalmopathy a median of 6.5 months before onset, with 65% to 71% sensitivity and roughly 73% specificity. No statistical method was used to fix the sample size in advance, and group allocation was not hidden from the investigators. A model built on a 13 V-J signature distinguished ophthalmopathy from stable hyperthyroidism, reaching around 88% sensitivity and about 81% specificity in cross-validation and 80%/75% in testing. Blood samples also contained most of the expanded thyroid clonotypes (frequency above 0.001), which suggests that blood repertoires may reflect thyroid immune responses.

Input material: blood. The receptor chain draws on TRBV11-2 and TRBJ2-1; no D gene is confidently identified. The receptor's source is a woman aged 40 to 50 with Graves' hyperthyroidism. Here is the DNA: TGTGCCAGCAGCCCCCGGGCCTACAATGAGCAGTTCTTC. Its protein reads: CASSPRAYNEQFF.